This T cell receptor (beta chain) appears in the sequencing data of a study of T-cell reconstitution after alpha-beta-depleted transplantation in children. Germline V gene data show CDR1 as SGHAT and CDR2 as FQDESV (reference sequence). The CDR3 totals 19 residues. The V gene lost 5 bases and the J gene lost 0 bases, with 23 bases spanning the gap. This clonotype showed up many times. Library preparation (for TCRbeta) was performed with unique molecular identifiers. Each CDR3 protein gets one entry after TCRdb re-called the PCR reads with MiXCR. The repertoire holds 250,000 to 300,000 distinct CDR3 sequences, nearly 10% seen once, with around 10% in the top ten.

Here the sequenced sample was PBMCs from the stem cell graft donor, taken from the stem cell graft. This receptor was identified in a human donor who donated a stem cell graft to a child with SCID. V is TRBV11-1 and J is TRBJ2-1; D may correspond to TRBD1 or TRBD2 (6 bases each). The CDR3 DNA reads as TGTGCCAGCAGCCCAGGATACAGGGAGATGGGGGGCTCCTACAATGAGCAGTTCTTC. Translated, it gives CASSPGYREMGGSYNEQFF.